The 11 T cell receptor beta chains presented below share a single source sample, sequenced in a study of OX40 agonist ivuxolimab in advanced cancers. Libraries were prepared by immunoSEQ multiplex PCR; TCRdb keeps only in-frame clonotypes and omits some of them. The table shows under 110,000 clones, with 90% occurring only once. The source material was CD4+ or CD8+ T cells sorted from blood, sampled in a trial of the OX40 agonist ivuxolimab. The receptors originated from an adult with an advanced solid tumor such as melanoma, head and neck, liver or kidney cancer.

The count of this clone is one. The chain couples TRBV6-6 to TRBJ2-7, with 10 positions matching TRBD1. Germline CDR1 reads MNHNY; CDR2 reads SVGAGI (reference sequence). The CDR3 consists of 13 residues. V shed 6 bases and J 4 bases; nucleotides not matched to a gene: 3. The CDR3 here is CASRKGQGYEQYF. The CDR3 nucleotides are TGTGCCAGCAGGAAGGGACAGGGGTACGAGCAGTACTTC.

The V and J genes are TRBV4-2 and TRBJ2-2; 9 bases agree with TRBD2. CDR3 length equals 16 residues. V was pared by 4 bases and J by 3 bases, with 6 bases of the junction left unmatched. In germline, CDR1 is LGHNA, CDR2 YNFKEQ. Written as DNA, the CDR3 is TGTGCCAGCAGCCCAGGGACTAGCCGCGACACCGGGGAGCTGTTTTTT. It encodes CASSPGTSRDTGELFF.

Remarks on this clone: The same CDR3 is also encoded by other DNA sequences in this sample. The genes are TRBV7-2 and TRBJ2-7; D gene unclear. Trimming removed 5 bases from V and 1 base from J, with 3 bases in between. The CDR3 has 11 residues. Germline lookup yields CDR1 SGHTA and CDR2 FQGNSA. CDR3 sequence reads: CASSASYEQYF. As DNA, the CDR3 is TGTGCCAGCAGCGCATCCTACGAGCAGTACTTC.

This clone was recorded once. The rearrangement joins TRBV28 to TRBJ1-1; the match to TRBD1 covers 9 bases. With 5 bases clipped from V and 1 base from J, the junction kept 2 bases outside the gene matches. Germline V CDR1 and CDR2: MDHEN, SYDVKM. This CDR3 is built from 14 residues. Written as DNA, the CDR3 is TGTGCCAGCAGTACGACAGGGGGGAACACTGAAGCTTTCTTT. This sequence encodes CASSTTGGNTEAFF.

This clone is a singleton in its sample. This rearrangement joins TRBV21-1 to TRBJ2-7; the D call of TRBD1 is as the table states it, not checked on the DNA. TRBV21-1 is a listed pseudogene. CDR3 length: 11 amino acids. In DNA form, the CDR3 reads TGTGCCAGCACCCAGGGCTACGAGCAGTACTTC. Translating gives CASTQGYEQYF.

This clone was counted a single time. Written as DNA, the CDR3 is TGTGCCAGCAGACCTACCGGGACCTCTAACACCGGGGAGCTGTTTTTT. Its protein product is CASRPTGTSNTGELFF. This chain connects TRBV28 to TRBJ2-2; D tentatively fits TRBD1 or TRBD2 (5 bases each). The ends were cut back, 6 bases at V and 2 bases at J, with 16 bases in the middle. The CDR3 is made up of 16 amino acids. CDR1 MDHEN and CDR2 SYDVKM come from the germline V gene.

This sequence joins TRBV2 and TRBJ2-5; D uncertain. The germline V gene encodes CDR1 SNHLY and CDR2 FYNNEI. The CDR3 has 14 amino acids. Trimming left V 8 bases short and J 2 bases short, with 15 bases between. DNA of the CDR3: TGTGCCAGCCGCCCGGGCGCAGAACAAGAGACCCAGTACTTC. Its translation: CASRPGAEQETQYF.

This chain joins TRBV30 and TRBJ1-2; TRBD1 agrees at 8 bases. Unmatched junction bases numbered 4, after V lost 5 bases and J lost 2 bases. The CDR3 length is 13 residues. Germline V gene data show CDR1 as GTSNPN and CDR2 as SVGIG (reference sequence). The CDR3 DNA reads as TGTGCCTGGGACAGGGGAAACAACTATGGCTACACCTTC. As protein: CAWDRGNNYGYTF.

This clone came up once. The CDR3 loop is CASRTGWTQPQHF. The CDR3 nucleotides are TGTGCCAGCCGGACAGGGTGGACTCAGCCCCAGCATTTT. The chain employs TRBV28 and TRBJ1-5, with TRBD1 identical over 8 bases. CDR3 length equals 13 residues. CDR1 and CDR2 (germline): MDHEN, SYDVKM. Trimming took 8 bases from V and 6 from J; bases not matched to a gene: 6.

The V call is TRBV6-6, the J call TRBJ1-2; TRBD1 is a possible D gene (5 bases). Trimming left V 5 bases short and J 7 bases short, with 17 bases between. CDR1 and CDR2 from the germline V gene are MNHNY and SVGAGI (reference sequence). The CDR3 spans 14 residues. The CDR3 DNA reads as TGTGCCAGCAGTCTGAAAGGGAGTGGGACTGGCTACACCTTC. Protein: CASSLKGSGTGYTF.

The V gene is TRBV5-1, the J gene TRBJ1-4; D gene uncertain. V lost 0 bases, J lost 5 bases, and 17 bases lay in between. This CDR3 contains 17 residues. Per germline, CDR1 SGHRS and CDR2 YFSETQ. CDR3 sequence: CASSLASAGLTNEKLFF. CDR3 in DNA: TGCGCCAGCAGCTTGGCCTCGGCAGGACTTACAAATGAAAAACTGTTTTTT.